The 32 T cell receptor beta chains in this list originate from one sample, sequenced in a study of blood T cell repertoires in COVID-19. Profiled with immunoSEQ multiplex PCR; TCRdb holds only in-frame clones, not every one. There are fewer than 150,000 clones in the sample; roughly 86% occur only once, and about 10% lies in the top ten. Source material: peripheral blood. The receptors come from a man in his fifties with active or convalescent COVID-19.

The CDR3 DNA reads as TGTGCCAGTAAGGAGACAGGGAGGCTTGTCCACGAGCAGTACTTC. This translates into CASKETGRLVHEQYF. The V gene is TRBV19, the J gene TRBJ2-7; D is possibly TRBD1 (7 bases). With 7 bases removed from V and 5 bases from J, the gap between germline ends came to 21 bases. The CDR3 has 15 amino acids. Germline V lookup: CDR1 LNHDA, CDR2 SQIVND (reference sequence).

Only one count was recorded for this clone. V is TRBV29-1 and J is TRBJ2-7; D gene uncertain. V was shortened by 4 bases and J by 10 bases, with 14 bases between the two germline ends. Germline-derived CDR1 and CDR2 are SQVTM and ANQGSEA. The CDR3 sequence is 11 residues long. CDR3 sequence reads: CSVVGQTIQYF. CDR3 DNA sequence: TGCAGCGTTGTTGGCCAAACCATACAGTACTTC.

Comments on this clone: Other DNA sequences in the sample encode the same CDR3. V and J are TRBV6-5 and TRBJ2-5; D uncertain. The germline gives CDR1 MNHEY, CDR2 SVGAGI. Trimming took off 7 bases at V and 1 base at J, with 10 bases between the two ends. This CDR3 is 13 amino acids long. The CDR3 sequence is CASTPAGQETQYF. In DNA form, the CDR3 reads TGTGCCAGCACCCCAGCAGGCCAAGAGACCCAGTACTTC.

The chain recombines TRBV3-1 (or the pseudogene TRBV3-2) with TRBJ2-7; the D gene is possibly TRBD1 (6 bases). There are 14 residues in the CDR3. Looked up from germline, CDR1 is LGHDT and CDR2 is YNNKEL (reference sequence). With 2 bases removed from V and 3 bases from J, the gap between germline ends came to 11 bases. The CDR3 protein is CASSQLDSIYEQYF. CDR3 nucleotides: TGTGCCAGCAGCCAACTGGACAGTATCTACGAGCAGTACTTC.

This chain joins TRBV7-9 and TRBJ2-7, with TRBD1 as a possible D gene (7 bases). Germline-derived CDR1 and CDR2 are SEHNR and FQNEAQ (reference sequence). V lost 4 bases, J lost 3 bases, and 16 bases lay in between. This CDR3 is built from 15 residues. CDR3 amino acids: CASSSGGTVIYEQYF. In DNA, the CDR3 is TGTGCCAGCAGCTCAGGAGGGACAGTTATCTACGAGCAGTACTTC.

This chain connects TRBV9 to TRBJ2-1, with D perhaps matching TRBD2 (6 bases). This CDR3 is 16 amino acids long. Per germline, CDR1 SGDLS and CDR2 YYNGEE. Between the trimmed V and J ends, which lost 1 base and 1 base, there was a span of 12 bases. The CDR3 is CASSVRSRGSYNEQFF. CDR3 DNA: TGTGCCAGCAGCGTACGCTCGCGGGGATCCTACAATGAGCAGTTCTTC.

The J gene is TRBJ2-5, the V gene TRBV9; TRBD1 matches at 8 bases. Germline V lookup: CDR1 SGDLS, CDR2 YYNGEE. V lost 3 bases and J lost 3; bases outside the gene matches: 4. The CDR3 is made up of 14 amino acids. CDR3 sequence (DNA): TGTGCCAGCAGCGCTCGACAGGGGAAAGAGACCCAGTACTTC. Translating it yields CASSARQGKETQYF. Based on the CDR3 plus reference TRBV9 and TRBJ2-5, the full variable domain is DSGVTQTPKHLITATGQRVTLRCSPRSGDLSVYWYQQSLDQGLQFLIQYYNGEERAKGNILERFSAQQFPDLHSELNLSSLELGDSALYFCASSARQGKETQYFGPGTRLLVL.

The chain employs TRBV9 and TRBJ1-2; TRBD1 agrees at 9 bases. Germline CDR1 and CDR2: SGDLS and YYNGEE. V shed 2 bases and J 4 bases; nucleotides not matched to a gene: 3. The CDR3 runs 14 residues. For the CDR3, the DNA is TGTGCCAGCAGCGTGGACAGGGGTAGCTATGGCTACACCTTC. Its protein product is CASSVDRGSYGYTF.

This clone has only one observation. V and J are TRBV7-2 and TRBJ1-5, with D uncertain. The V gene's germline CDR1 is SGHTA and CDR2 FQGNSA. Trimming pared 0 bases from V and 5 bases from J, leaving 14 bases between. The CDR3 runs to 16 residues. This CDR3 reads CASSLAAWERDQPQHF. CDR3 in DNA: TGTGCCAGCAGCTTAGCGGCATGGGAGCGAGATCAGCCCCAGCATTTT.

The chain employs TRBV6-6 and TRBJ1-1, with 7 nucleotides matching TRBD1. The CDR3 has 15 residues. The germline V gene has CDR1 MNHNY and CDR2 SVGAGI (reference sequence). V shed 2 bases, J shed 3 bases, and the junction held 6 bases outside the gene matches. The chain's CDR3 is CASSYLQGVHTEAFF. Written as DNA, the CDR3 is TGTGCCAGCAGTTACCTCCAGGGGGTTCACACTGAAGCTTTCTTT.

V usage is TRBV4-1 and J usage is TRBJ2-1, with 7 bases matching TRBD2. The ends lost 8 bases at V and 9 bases at J; junction bases unmatched: 16. This CDR3 is 15 amino acids long. Germline values: CDR1 MGHRA, CDR2 YSYEKL. CDR3 nucleotide sequence: TGCGCCAGCCTCCCGTGGGGGAGCGGGAAAGGTGAGCAGTTCTTC. Translating it yields CASLPWGSGKGEQFF.

This chain links TRBV9 with TRBJ2-2; D perhaps matches TRBD1 (5 bases). CDR1 and CDR2 (germline): SGDLS, YYNGEE. The ends were cut back, 0 bases at V and 0 bases at J, with 12 bases in the middle. This CDR3 contains 17 residues. In DNA, the CDR3 is TGTGCCAGCAGCGTAGGGGGCGGAGTCGCGAACACCGGGGAGCTGTTTTTT. Translation gives CASSVGGGVANTGELFF.

The rearrangement links TRBV18 to TRBJ1-5; 9 positions agree with TRBD1. The CDR3 spans 16 residues. Germline CDR1 KGHSH, CDR2 LQKENI. J lost 0 bases, V lost 3 bases, and 3 bases had no gene match. The CDR3 is CASSPGTGISNQPQHF. The CDR3 region has the DNA TGTGCCAGCTCACCGGGGACAGGGATTAGCAATCAGCCCCAGCATTTT.

This chain connects TRBV7-3 to TRBJ2-2; 8 bases agree with TRBD1. Trimming at V came to 2 bases and at J to 5 bases, leaving 4 bases not matched to a gene. This CDR3 contains 15 residues. Germline CDR1 reads SGHTA; CDR2 reads FQGTGA. CDR3 sequence (DNA): TGTGCCAGCAGCTTATTCGGACAGGGTACCGGGGAGCTGTTTTTT. Protein: CASSLFGQGTGELFF.

The chain employs TRBV29-1 and TRBJ2-7; weak D call: TRBD1 (6 bases). CDR3 size: 11 residues. Germline CDR1 SQVTM, CDR2 ANQGSEA. V lost 7 bases, J lost 2 bases, and 9 bases lay in between. DNA for the CDR3: TGCAGCGGGGGACAAACCTACGAGCAGTACTTC. This codes for CSGGQTYEQYF.

The V and J genes are TRBV24-1 and TRBJ1-5; TRBD1 aligns across 7 bases. In germline, CDR1 is KGHDR, CDR2 SFDVKD. The CDR3 sequence is 14 residues long. The V segment lost 3 bases and the J segment 4 bases; nucleotides outside the gene matches: 2. The CDR3 DNA reads TGTGCCACCAGTGATGGGACAGATAATCAGCCCCAGCATTTT. This codes for CATSDGTDNQPQHF.

This clone has a single count. The chain employs TRBV7-9 and TRBJ2-7, with 7 bases lining up with TRBD2. The CDR3 covers 14 residues. CDR1 is SEHNR and CDR2 is FQNEAQ in the germline V gene (reference sequence). V gave up 5 bases and J gave up 2 bases; unmatched junction bases: 6. The CDR3 region has the DNA TGTGCCAGCAGCCGCGCCCGGGAGGCCTACGAGCAGTACTTC. Translated, it gives CASSRAREAYEQYF.

The chain uses TRBV12-5 and TRBJ1-2; 9 bases are shared with TRBD1. Germline CDR1 LGHNT, CDR2 FRNRAP. V shed 6 bases, J shed 3 bases, and the junction held 8 bases outside the gene matches. This CDR3 region has 15 residues. The CDR3 nucleotides read TGTGCTAGTGGGGCCCGGGACAGGGCGGACTATGGCTACACCTTC. Protein sequence: CASGARDRADYGYTF.

The chain has TRBV6-6 and TRBJ1-3; D call uncertain. CDR1 is MNHNY and CDR2 is SVGAGI in the germline V gene (reference sequence). CDR3 length: 14 residues. Between the trimmed V and J ends, which lost 4 bases and 2 bases, there was a span of 9 bases. The CDR3 loop reads CASSSPQAGNTIYF. CDR3 DNA: TGTGCCAGCAGTTCCCCCCAGGCTGGAAACACCATATATTTT.

The rearrangement joins TRBV27 to TRBJ2-5, with 8 bases fitting TRBD1. The CDR3 extends over 14 amino acids. Trimming removed 3 bases from V and 5 bases from J; junction bases left unmatched: 5. The germline V gene encodes CDR1 MNHEY and CDR2 SMNVEV (reference sequence). The CDR3 reads CASSLQGARETQYF. The CDR3 bases are TGTGCCAGCAGTTTGCAGGGGGCGCGGGAGACCCAGTACTTC.

CDR3: CASSLEGIGVTGELFF. For the CDR3, the DNA is TGTGCCAGCAGCTTGGAAGGGATAGGGGTCACCGGGGAGCTGTTTTTT. J is TRBJ2-2 and V is TRBV5-4, with a possible D match to TRBD1 (5 bases). The CDR3 contains 16 residues. V was cut by 0 bases and J by 4 bases, with 13 bases left in between. Looked up from germline, CDR1 is SGHNT and CDR2 is YYREEE (reference sequence).

This clone was counted only a few times. The chain carries TRBV10-3 and TRBJ2-6; the D is unclear. CDR3 length: 15 residues. Germline assignment: CDR1 ENHRY and CDR2 SYGVKD. With 2 bases removed from V and 0 bases from J, the gap between germline ends came to 5 bases. CDR3 DNA: TGTGCCATCAGTGAGACGGGCTCTGGGGCCAACGTCCTGACTTTC. It is translated as CAISETGSGANVLTF.

The chain carries TRBV7-9 and TRBJ2-7; maybe TRBD1 (6 bases). The germline gives CDR1 SEHNR, CDR2 FQNEAQ (reference sequence). The V end was cut by 1 base, the J end by 6 bases, with 10 bases between. The CDR3 extends over 13 amino acids. In DNA, the CDR3 is TGTGCCAGCAGCTTAGAAGGACAGTCCGAGCAGTACTTC. Protein product: CASSLEGQSEQYF.

The chain couples TRBV4-1 to TRBJ1-2; TRBD1 agrees at 10 bases. The CDR3 consists of 16 residues. The V gene end was trimmed by 1 base and the J gene end by 8 bases; junction bases not matched to a gene: 10. Germline V gene data show CDR1 as MGHRA and CDR2 as YSYEKL. DNA for the CDR3: TGCGCCAGCAGCCAAGCTAGACAGGGGGCGCTTACCGGCTACACCTTC. Residues: CASSQARQGALTGYTF.

This clone was seen a handful of times. At the DNA level, this CDR3 is encoded by other sequences in the same sample as well. The chain employs TRBV7-2 and TRBJ2-7; no definite D call. The V end lost 1 base, the J end lost 6 bases, and 4 bases lay between the germline ends. Germline CDR1 reads SGHTA; CDR2 reads FQGNSA. This CDR3 spans 11 amino acids. The CDR3, as DNA: TGTGCCAGCAGCTTAGGTCTCGAGCAGTACTTC. As protein: CASSLGLEQYF.

The J gene is TRBJ1-5, the V gene TRBV19; D call uncertain. The CDR3 is made up of 13 amino acids. Germline assignment: CDR1 LNHDA and CDR2 SQIVND (reference sequence). Deletions cut 5 bases from V and 0 bases from J, with 5 bases between. In DNA, the CDR3 is TGTGCCAGTAGTGAGTTTAGCAATCAGCCCCAGCATTTT. Amino acids: CASSEFSNQPQHF.

A note on this clone: This sample also contains other DNA sequences that code for the same CDR3. The J gene is TRBJ2-7, the V gene TRBV9; 10 nucleotides agree with TRBD2. V gave up 0 bases and J gave up 3 bases; unmatched junction bases: 3. The CDR3 loop spans 15 amino acids. Germline CDR1 and CDR2: SGDLS and YYNGEE. CDR3 in DNA: TGTGCCAGCAGCGTAGATCCTAGCGGGAGCTACGAGCAGTACTTC. Translating it yields CASSVDPSGSYEQYF. Drawing the rest from reference TRBV9 and TRBJ2-7, the complete variable domain is DSGVTQTPKHLITATGQRVTLRCSPRSGDLSVYWYQQSLDQGLQFLIQYYNGEERAKGNILERFSAQQFPDLHSELNLSSLELGDSALYFCASSVDPSGSYEQYFGPGTRLTVT.

The chain employs TRBV30 and TRBJ2-6, with 8 bases matching TRBD2. The CDR3 has 16 residues. Germline loops: CDR1 GTSNPN, CDR2 SVGIG (reference sequence). J was trimmed by 2 bases and V by 4 bases; bases with no gene match: 7. The CDR3 region is CAWTFGAGAGANVLTF. The CDR3 DNA follows: TGTGCCTGGACTTTCGGAGCGGGAGCTGGGGCCAACGTCCTGACTTTC.

V gene TRBV4-2 combines with J gene TRBJ1-1, with unresolved D. Per germline, CDR1 LGHNA and CDR2 YNFKEQ. Trimming took off 0 bases at V and 0 bases at J, with 8 bases between the two ends. The CDR3 consists of 15 residues. CDR3 DNA sequence: TGTGCCAGCAGCCAAGAAGAGGGTCTGAACACTGAAGCTTTCTTT. Translation: CASSQEEGLNTEAFF.

CDR3 nucleotides: TGTGCCAGCAGACGGGACACCGGGGCGGAGACCCAGTACTTC. Encoded protein: CASRRDTGAETQYF. The chain carries TRBV2 and TRBJ2-5; D may be TRBD1 (6 bases). The CDR3 runs 14 residues. Germline V gene sequence: CDR1 SNHLY, CDR2 FYNNEI. The germline V and J ends were trimmed by 6 bases and 5 bases, with 16 bases remaining between them.

The genes are TRBV28 and TRBJ2-1, with TRBD1 matching over 10 bases. This CDR3 is 18 amino acids long. Germline lookup yields CDR1 MDHEN and CDR2 SYDVKM. V lost 1 base and J lost 5; bases outside the gene matches: 11. The CDR3 DNA reads as TGTGCCAGCAGTTTATACGCCCCGGGACAGGGGATTAACAATGAGCAGTTCTTC. Amino acid sequence: CASSLYAPGQGINNEQFF.

This rearrangement joins TRBV30 to TRBJ2-7, with 8 bases that match TRBD1. The germline CDR1 and CDR2 sequences are GTSNPN and SVGIG (reference sequence). Trimming removed 3 bases from V and 6 bases from J; junction bases left unmatched: 10. This CDR3 spans 14 amino acids. Here the CDR3 reads CAWSKGTGRVEQYF. The CDR3 DNA follows: TGTGCCTGGAGCAAGGGGACAGGACGGGTCGAGCAGTACTTC.